The subject of this entry is one T cell receptor (beta chain). Its matching antigen is unknown. Germline loops: CDR1 LNHNV, CDR2 YYDKDF (reference sequence). CDR3 length: 16 amino acids. The V and J ends lost 3 bases and 8 bases, in that order; junction bases with no gene match: 13. This entry belongs to a study of PD-L1 blockade in urothelial cancer. Study-level information: About 90% of the 29 patients were males with bladder-origin urothelial cancer. Samples came from 3 weeks, at the second dose, and 6 weeks into treatment. Specimens of blood held a median count of roughly 150,000 T cells. General study points: Enhanced expansion of tumor-associated blood clones at 3 weeks characterized durable-benefit patients.

The data were produced by immunoSEQ multiplex PCR, yet TCRdb's version contains in-frame clones alone and is incomplete. The sample lists about 21,000 clones; around 90% were seen once. Here the sequenced sample was PBMCs, taken around atezolizumab (anti-PD-L1) treatment. This TCR came from a woman aged 55-70 years with urothelial cancer. This sequence joins TRBV15 and TRBJ2-1; 7 bases match TRBD2. This CDR3 reads CATSRGGIAGMDEQFF. CDR3 DNA sequence: TGTGCCACCAGCAGGGGAGGAATAGCGGGTATGGATGAGCAGTTCTTC. The entire variable domain, with the rest obtained from reference TRBV15 and TRBJ2-1, is as follows: DAMVIQNPRYQVTQFGKPVTLSCSQTLNHNVMYWYQQKSSQAPKLLFHYYDKDFNNEADTPDNFQSRRPNTSFCFLDIRSPGLGDTAMYLCATSRGGIAGMDEQFFGPGTRLTVL.